A selection of T cell receptor beta chains follows, all from one sample in a study of cytomegalovirus exposure and HLA in healthy donors. The data were produced by immunoSEQ multiplex PCR, yet TCRdb's version contains in-frame clones alone and is incomplete. In total, the table holds just over 60,000 clones. Material for sequencing was PBMCs. Source of these receptors: a young man in good health and CMV-seropositive. The CDR3 runs from the conserved cysteine through the conserved F or W. Fields, in order: D gene, J gene, V gene, CDR3 protein, CDR3 DNA. D genes are given only for firm matches.

d_call: -; j_call: TRBJ2-7; v_call: TRBV6-5; cdr3_aa: CASRDGQLISEQYF; cdr3_nt: TGTGCCAGCAGGGATGGGCAGTTAATAAGCGAGCAGTACTTC
d_call: -; j_call: TRBJ2-1; v_call: TRBV7-3; cdr3_aa: CASSPGVGPYNEQFF; cdr3_nt: TGTGCCAGCAGCCCAGGGGTTGGGCCGTACAATGAGCAGTTCTTC
d_call: TRBD1; j_call: TRBJ2-2; v_call: TRBV7-2; cdr3_aa: CASSYGQGGGELFF; cdr3_nt: TGTGCCAGCAGCTACGGACAGGGTGGCGGGGAGCTGTTTTTT
d_call: TRBD2; j_call: TRBJ2-7; v_call: TRBV29-1; cdr3_aa: CSVESGELRYEQYF; cdr3_nt: TGCAGCGTTGAGAGCGGGGAACTTCGATACGAGCAGTACTTC
d_call: TRBD1; j_call: TRBJ2-1; v_call: TRBV7-7; cdr3_aa: CASSLGRQGDNEQFF; cdr3_nt: TGTGCTAGCAGCTTAGGCCGACAGGGGGACAATGAGCAGTTCTTC
d_call: -; j_call: TRBJ2-7; v_call: TRBV6-1; cdr3_aa: CASILGQTYEQYF; cdr3_nt: TGTGCCAGCATCCTTGGACAGACCTACGAGCAGTACTTC
d_call: -; j_call: TRBJ2-5; v_call: TRBV14; cdr3_aa: CASSRASWAENQYF; cdr3_nt: TGTGCCAGCAGCCGGGCAAGTTGGGCAGAGAACCAGTACTTC
d_call: -; j_call: TRBJ1-2; v_call: TRBV29-1; cdr3_aa: CSVPEGARRMSEVYGHTF; cdr3_nt: TGCAGCGTCCCCGAGGGAGCACGGAGAATGAGCGAGGTCTATGGCCACACCTTC
d_call: TRBD1; j_call: TRBJ2-7; v_call: TRBV5-6; cdr3_aa: CASSLKTFPGQGSREQYF; cdr3_nt: TGTGCCAGCAGCTTGAAAACTTTCCCGGGACAGGGAAGTAGGGAGCAGTACTTC
d_call: -; j_call: TRBJ2-3; v_call: TRBV6-5; cdr3_aa: CASSYEAMDTQYF; cdr3_nt: TGTGCCAGCAGTTACGAAGCAATGGATACGCAGTATTTT
d_call: TRBD1; j_call: TRBJ2-7; v_call: TRBV6-5; cdr3_aa: CASSRQGAGYEQYF; cdr3_nt: TGTGCCAGCAGTCGACAGGGGGCAGGCTACGAGCAGTACTTC
d_call: -; j_call: TRBJ1-1; v_call: TRBV6-1; cdr3_aa: CASTPQGSNTEAFF; cdr3_nt: TGTGCCAGCACCCCGCAGGGGTCGAACACTGAAGCTTTCTTT
d_call: -; j_call: TRBJ1-1; v_call: TRBV5-1; cdr3_aa: CASSLGGDLFEAFF; cdr3_nt: TGCGCCAGCAGCTTGGGGGGGGACCTTTTCGAAGCTTTCTTT
d_call: -; j_call: TRBJ2-2; v_call: TRBV5-1; cdr3_aa: CASSLFEGVLTGELFF; cdr3_nt: TGCGCCAGCAGCTTGTTTGAGGGAGTTCTCACCGGGGAGCTGTTTTTT
d_call: TRBD2; j_call: TRBJ2-1; v_call: TRBV27; cdr3_aa: CASSASGRGYNEQFF; cdr3_nt: TGTGCCAGCAGTGCTAGCGGGAGGGGCTACAATGAGCAGTTCTTC
d_call: -; j_call: TRBJ2-1; v_call: TRBV11-3; cdr3_aa: CASSPRTAGGEQFF; cdr3_nt: TGTGCCAGCAGCCCCCGGACGGCCGGGGGTGAGCAGTTCTTC